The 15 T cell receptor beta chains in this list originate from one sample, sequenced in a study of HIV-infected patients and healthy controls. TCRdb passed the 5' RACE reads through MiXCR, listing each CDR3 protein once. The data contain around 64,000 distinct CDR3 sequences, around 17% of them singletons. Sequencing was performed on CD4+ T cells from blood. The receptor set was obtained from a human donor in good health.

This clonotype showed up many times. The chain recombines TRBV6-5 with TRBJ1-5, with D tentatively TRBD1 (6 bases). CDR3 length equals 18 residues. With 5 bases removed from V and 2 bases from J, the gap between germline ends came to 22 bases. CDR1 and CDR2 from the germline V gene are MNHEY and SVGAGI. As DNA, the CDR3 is TGTGCCAGCAGTAAAGACTACCAGGGGCTTTCAGGCAATCAGCCCCAGCATTTT. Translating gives CASSKDYQGLSGNQPQHF.

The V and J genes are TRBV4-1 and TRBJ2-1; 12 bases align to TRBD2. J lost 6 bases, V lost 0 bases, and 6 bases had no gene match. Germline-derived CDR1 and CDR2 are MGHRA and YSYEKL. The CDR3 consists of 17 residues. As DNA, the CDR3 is TGCGCCAGCAGCCAAGATAAAGGACTAGCGGGGCTCAATGAGCAGTTCTTC. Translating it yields CASSQDKGLAGLNEQFF.

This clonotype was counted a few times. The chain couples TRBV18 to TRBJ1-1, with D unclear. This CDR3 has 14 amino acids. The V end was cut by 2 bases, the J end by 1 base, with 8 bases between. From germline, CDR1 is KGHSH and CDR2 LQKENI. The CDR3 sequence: CASSPSMPNTEAFF. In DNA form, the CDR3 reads TGTGCCAGCTCACCAAGCATGCCGAACACTGAAGCTTTCTTT.

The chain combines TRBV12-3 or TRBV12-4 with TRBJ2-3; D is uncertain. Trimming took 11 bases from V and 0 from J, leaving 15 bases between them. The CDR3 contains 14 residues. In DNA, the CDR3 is TGTGCCCTGTCGGCGTCCCATAGCACAGATACGCAGTATTTT. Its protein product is CALSASHSTDTQYF.

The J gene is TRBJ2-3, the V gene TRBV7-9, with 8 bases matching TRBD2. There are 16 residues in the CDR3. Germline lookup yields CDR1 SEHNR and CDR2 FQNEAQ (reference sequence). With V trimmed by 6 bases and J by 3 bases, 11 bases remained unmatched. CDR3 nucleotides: TGTGCCAGCAGGTTCGAAAGCGGGAGAGGGACAGATACGCAGTATTTT. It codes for CASRFESGRGTDTQYF.

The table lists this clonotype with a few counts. The CDR3 here is CASSSTKGIVKETQYF. CDR3 DNA: TGTGCCAGCAGCTCCACTAAGGGGATTGTGAAAGAGACCCAGTACTTC. V is TRBV5-6 and J is TRBJ2-5; possibly TRBD1 for D (5 bases). V was shortened by 3 bases and J by 3 bases, with 18 bases between the two germline ends. Germline CDR1 reads SGHDT; CDR2 reads YYEEEE. This CDR3 is built from 16 residues.

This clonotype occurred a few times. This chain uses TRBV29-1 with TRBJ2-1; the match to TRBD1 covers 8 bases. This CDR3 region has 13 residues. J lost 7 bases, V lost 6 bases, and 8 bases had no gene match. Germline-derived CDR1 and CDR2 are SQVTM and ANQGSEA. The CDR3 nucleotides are TGCAGCGTGCAGGGGGCGATGGGGAATGAGCAGTTCTTC. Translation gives CSVQGAMGNEQFF.

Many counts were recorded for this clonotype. CDR3 protein: CASSSQQAEQFF. In DNA, the CDR3 is TGTGCCAGCAGTTCCCAACAGGCTGAGCAGTTCTTC. This chain connects TRBV6-2 or TRBV6-3 to TRBJ2-1; D is perhaps TRBD1 (5 bases). The germline V gene has CDR1 MNHEY and CDR2 SVGEGT. Trimming removed 4 bases at V and 9 bases at J, with 10 bases between. This CDR3 is 12 amino acids long.

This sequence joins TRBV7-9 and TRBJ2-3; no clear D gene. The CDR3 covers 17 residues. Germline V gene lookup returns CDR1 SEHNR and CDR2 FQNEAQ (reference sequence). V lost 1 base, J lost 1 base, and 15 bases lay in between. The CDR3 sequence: CASSLGLLSRGTDTQYF. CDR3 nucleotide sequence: TGTGCCAGCAGCTTAGGGCTTCTGAGCCGAGGCACAGATACGCAGTATTTT.

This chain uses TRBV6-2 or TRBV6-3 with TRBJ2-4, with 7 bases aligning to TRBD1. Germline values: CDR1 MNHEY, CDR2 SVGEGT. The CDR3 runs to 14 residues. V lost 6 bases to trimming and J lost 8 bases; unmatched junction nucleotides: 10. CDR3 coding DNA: TGTGCCAGCAGCCGCTCCGGCCAGGGGGACATTCAGTACTTC. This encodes CASSRSGQGDIQYF.

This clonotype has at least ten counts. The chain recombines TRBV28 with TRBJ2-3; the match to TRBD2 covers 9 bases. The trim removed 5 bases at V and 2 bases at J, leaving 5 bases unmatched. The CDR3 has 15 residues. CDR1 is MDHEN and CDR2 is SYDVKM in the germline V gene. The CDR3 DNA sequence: TGTGCCAGCAGTCCCCGGACTAGCGCCACAGATACGCAGTATTTT. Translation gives CASSPRTSATDTQYF. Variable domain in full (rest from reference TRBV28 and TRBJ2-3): DVKVTQSSRYLVKRTGEKVFLECVQDMDHENMFWYRQDPGLGLRLIYFSYDVKMKEKGDIPEGYSVSREKKERFSLILESASTNQTSMYLCASSPRTSATDTQYFGPGTRLTVL.

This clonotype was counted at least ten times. The CDR3 reads CASSPGLAGIGDTQYF. CDR3 DNA sequence: TGTGCCAGCTCACCGGGACTAGCGGGAATTGGAGATACGCAGTATTTT. The V gene is TRBV18, the J gene TRBJ2-3; the match to TRBD2 covers 13 bases. Germline loops: CDR1 KGHSH, CDR2 LQKENI. This CDR3 spans 16 amino acids. V gave up 3 bases and J gave up 5 bases; unmatched junction bases: 5.

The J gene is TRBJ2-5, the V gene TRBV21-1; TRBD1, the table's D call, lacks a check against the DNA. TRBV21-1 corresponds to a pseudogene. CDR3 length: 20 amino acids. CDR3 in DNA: TGTGCCAGCAGCAAAGGGGACAGAAGGGGACAAGAGGGGCCTCGAGAGACCCAGTACTTC. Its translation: CASSKGDRRGQEGPRETQYF.

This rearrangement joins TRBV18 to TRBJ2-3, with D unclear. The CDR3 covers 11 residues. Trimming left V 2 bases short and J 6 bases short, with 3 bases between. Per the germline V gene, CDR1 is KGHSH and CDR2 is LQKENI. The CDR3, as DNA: TGTGCCAGCTCACCAGGGGATACGCAGTATTTT. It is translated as CASSPGDTQYF.

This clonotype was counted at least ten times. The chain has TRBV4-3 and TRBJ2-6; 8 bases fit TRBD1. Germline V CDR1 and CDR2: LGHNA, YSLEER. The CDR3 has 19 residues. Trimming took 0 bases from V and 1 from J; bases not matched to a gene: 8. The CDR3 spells CASSQDPRQGISGANVLTF. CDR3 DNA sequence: TGCGCCAGCAGCCAAGATCCGCGACAGGGGATTTCTGGGGCCAACGTCCTGACTTTC.